Below, 22 T cell receptor beta chains from the same sample are listed, as sequenced in a study of spatial heterogeneity in lung cancer. Time point noted: sample taken at primary tumor resection. The input material, whole RNA from tumor, nontumor lung or frozen PBMC, was sequenced unsorted. TCRdb itself ran the 5' RACE reads through MiXCR, one entry per CDR3 protein. The sample contains about 56,000 distinct CDR3 sequences, less than 10% of which appear only once. The sequencing here drew on PBMCs, taken at surgery. The source of these receptors is a female donor with early-stage non-small cell lung cancer.

The count of this clonotype is one. CDR3 in DNA: TGTGCCAGCAGCGAGCGGGAGGGTTACGAGCAGTACTTC. It is translated as CASSEREGYEQYF. This sequence joins TRBV2 and TRBJ2-7, with 10 bases identical to TRBD2. The CDR3 length is 13 residues. The germline V gene has CDR1 SNHLY and CDR2 FYNNEI. V lost 6 bases, J lost 4 bases, and 3 bases stayed unmatched.

The chain combines TRBV6-5 with TRBJ2-2, with D possibly being TRBD1 (6 bases). V was cut by 10 bases and J by 3 bases, with 15 bases left in between. The CDR3 is made up of 14 amino acids. Per the germline V gene, CDR1 is MNHEY and CDR2 is SVGAGI. The DNA for the CDR3 is TGTGCCACCAAACAGGGTACGGACACCGGGGAGCTGTTTTTT. Its protein product is CATKQGTDTGELFF.

This clonotype has ten or more counts. This chain links TRBV6-4 with TRBJ2-1; 11 positions agree with TRBD2. V was pared by 7 bases and J by 0 bases, with 2 bases of the junction left unmatched. The CDR3 covers 15 residues. Germline loops: CDR1 MRHNA, CDR2 SNTAGT. The CDR3 nucleotides are TGTGCCAGCACTAGCGGGAGGCTCTCCTACAATGAGCAGTTCTTC. The encoded protein is CASTSGRLSYNEQFF.

This clonotype was seen more than once but under ten times. CDR3 DNA sequence: TGTGCCAGCAGGAAAACAGGGAACTATGGCTACACCTTC. Its protein is CASRKTGNYGYTF. J is TRBJ1-2 and V is TRBV12-3 or TRBV12-4; weak D call: TRBD1 (6 bases). The CDR3 loop spans 13 amino acids. V was cut by 6 bases and J by 2 bases, with 10 bases left in between.

This chain links TRBV12-3 or TRBV12-4 with TRBJ1-2, with D perhaps TRBD1 (5 bases). The CDR3 runs 16 residues. Trimming pared 2 bases from V and 6 bases from J, leaving 19 bases between. In DNA, the CDR3 is TGTGCCAGCAGTTTAATCACCGCGCCCAGGGCGAATGGCTACACCTTC. The encoded protein is CASSLITAPRANGYTF.

This clonotype was seen many times. V and J are TRBV28 and TRBJ1-4; 7 positions agree with TRBD1. From germline, CDR1 is MDHEN and CDR2 SYDVKM. This CDR3 is built from 15 residues. Trimming removed 4 bases from V and 3 bases from J; junction bases left unmatched: 5. The chain's CDR3 is CASSSQTGANEKLFF. CDR3 DNA sequence: TGTGCCAGCAGTTCCCAAACAGGGGCTAATGAAAAACTGTTTTTT.

This clonotype was recorded at least ten times. The CDR3 is CASSPLGGREETQYF. CDR3 bases: TGTGCCAGCAGTCCCCTAGGGGGACGGGAAGAGACCCAGTACTTC. The V call is TRBV6-5, the J call TRBJ2-5, with D possibly matching TRBD1 (6 bases). Trimming shortened V by 5 bases and J by 3 bases, and 16 bases separated the two germline ends. CDR3 size: 15 residues. CDR1 MNHEY and CDR2 SVGAGI come from the germline V gene.

This chain links TRBV20-1 with TRBJ2-7; D may correspond to TRBD1 or TRBD2 (5 bases each). V dropped 2 bases and J dropped 3 bases, with 14 bases sitting between them. The CDR3 has 14 amino acids. Per germline, CDR1 DFQATT and CDR2 SNEGSKA (reference sequence). CDR3 in amino acids: CSARILGPVYEQYF. As DNA, the CDR3 is TGCAGTGCTAGAATCCTGGGACCAGTCTACGAGCAGTACTTC.

This clonotype turned up a few times. Compared with germline, one end of the junction differs, possibly owing to a read error. The chain combines TRBV13 with TRBJ2-1; D may be TRBD2 (5 bases). The CDR3 sequence is 13 residues long. The germline gives CDR1 PRHDT, CDR2 FYEKMQ (reference sequence). This CDR3 is CDSSLGALNEQFF. Here the CDR3 DNA reads TGTGACAGCAGCTTGGGAGCGCTCAATGAGCAGTTCTTC.

In its sample, this clonotype was seen many times. The chain joins TRBV3-1 to TRBJ1-1; D is uncertain. Germline loops: CDR1 LGHDT, CDR2 YNNKEL (reference sequence). The CDR3 covers 14 residues. V shed 2 bases and J shed 6 bases, with 13 bases lying between them. The CDR3 reads CASSQSLSASEAFF. In nucleotides, the CDR3 is TGTGCCAGCAGCCAATCCCTAAGTGCCTCTGAAGCTTTCTTT.

This clonotype was found many times. V gene TRBV29-1 combines with J gene TRBJ2-6; D is unresolved. This CDR3 spans 16 amino acids. The V gene's germline CDR1 is SQVTM and CDR2 ANQGSEA. The V gene lost 0 bases and the J gene lost 0 bases, with 9 bases spanning the gap. The CDR3 sequence is CSVEDLESSGANVLTF. For the CDR3, the DNA is TGCAGCGTTGAAGATCTGGAATCCTCTGGGGCCAACGTCCTGACTTTC.

This clonotype was detected ten times or more. V usage is TRBV5-1 and J usage is TRBJ2-5, with D uncertain. V was cut by 1 base and J by 5 bases, with 12 bases left in between. Germline V gene lookup returns CDR1 SGHRS and CDR2 YFSETQ. CDR3 size: 14 residues. CDR3 sequence (DNA): TGCGCCAGCAGCTTGCAACAGTTCGGCGAGACCCAGTACTTC. The encoded protein is CASSLQQFGETQYF.

The chain couples TRBV10-3 to TRBJ1-6; D ambiguous. This CDR3 is 13 amino acids long. Deletions cut 10 bases from V and 10 bases from J, with 17 bases between. Germline V CDR1 and CDR2: ENHRY, SYGVKD. The CDR3 nucleotides are TGTGCCACCCTCCTTGGGTCGGGCTCACCCCTCCACTTT. Translation: CATLLGSGSPLHF.

This clonotype was picked up a small number of times. V gene TRBV11-2 combines with J gene TRBJ1-2; D gene ambiguous. Per the germline V gene, CDR1 is SGHAT and CDR2 is FQNNGV. The V end was cut by 1 base, the J end by 4 bases, with 10 bases between. This CDR3 is 14 amino acids long. CDR3 coding DNA: TGTGCCAGCAGCTTAGGGCCAACGGCCTATGGCTACACCTTC. It yields the protein CASSLGPTAYGYTF.

This clonotype has more than one count but fewer than ten. The rearrangement links TRBV20-1 to TRBJ1-1; possible D gene TRBD1, 5 bases. The CDR3 has 15 amino acids. Germline V gene sequence: CDR1 DFQATT, CDR2 SNEGSKA (reference sequence). V shed 3 bases and J shed 1 base, with 15 bases lying between them. Written as DNA, the CDR3 is TGCAGTGCTAGCGGTTCTGGGGACCCGAACACTGAAGCTTTCTTT. It yields the protein CSASGSGDPNTEAFF.

The genes are TRBV6-1 and TRBJ1-2; D not certain. CDR1 MNHNS and CDR2 SASEGT come from the germline V gene. V lost 4 bases to trimming and J lost 5 bases, with 11 bases between them. The CDR3 covers 13 residues. This CDR3 is CASSGARTYGYTF. CDR3 nucleotides: TGTGCCAGCAGTGGGGCCAGGACTTATGGCTACACCTTC.

The J gene is TRBJ2-3, the V gene TRBV20-1, with D uncertain. The V gene's germline CDR1 is DFQATT and CDR2 SNEGSKA (reference sequence). The CDR3 is 14 amino acids. The V gene lost 2 bases and the J gene lost 2 bases, with 11 bases spanning the gap. CDR3 in amino acids: CSARQQLHTDTQYF. In DNA, the CDR3 is TGCAGTGCTAGACAGCAACTCCACACAGATACGCAGTATTTT.

The chain couples TRBV15 to TRBJ2-7; maybe TRBD2 (5 bases). The CDR3 spans 13 residues. Germline CDR1 is LNHNV and CDR2 is YYDKDF (reference sequence). V shed 0 bases and J shed 6 bases, with 9 bases lying between them. CDR3 sequence (DNA): TGTGCCACCAGCAGAGATCGCGGGTTCGAGCAGTACGTC. Protein sequence: CATSRDRGFEQYV.

This clonotype came up many times. V gene TRBV7-2 combines with J gene TRBJ2-2, with D perhaps assigned TRBD1 or TRBD2 (5 bases each). Trimming took off 5 bases at V and 0 bases at J, with 10 bases between the two ends. The germline CDR1 and CDR2 sequences are SGHTA and FQGNSA. The CDR3 is 15 residues long. CDR3 in amino acids: CASSPGPANTGELFF. The CDR3 nucleotides read TGTGCCAGCAGCCCGGGACCCGCGAACACCGGGGAGCTGTTTTTT.

This clonotype was found a few times. The V and J genes are TRBV5-1 and TRBJ2-1; D not resolved. This CDR3 comprises 15 residues. Germline CDR1 is SGHRS and CDR2 is YFSETQ. V was shortened by 0 bases and J by 0 bases, with 7 bases between the two germline ends. The CDR3 loop reads CASSLVGSSYNEQFF. The CDR3, as DNA: TGCGCCAGCAGCTTGGTGGGAAGCTCCTACAATGAGCAGTTCTTC.

The V gene is TRBV2, the J gene TRBJ1-4, with TRBD1 matching 12 bases. Germline-derived CDR1 and CDR2 are SNHLY and FYNNEI. The CDR3 totals 14 residues. J was trimmed by 8 bases and V by 8 bases; bases with no gene match: 6. CDR3 protein: CASGGQGAREKLFF. In DNA, the CDR3 is TGTGCCAGCGGGGGACAGGGGGCGCGGGAAAAACTGTTTTTT.

This clonotype appeared many times. The DNA of the CDR3 is TGCAGCGTTGGTCAGGGACCCTACAATGAGCAGTTCTTC. Protein: CSVGQGPYNEQFF. The chain couples TRBV29-1 to TRBJ2-1; D assignment may be TRBD1 or TRBD2 (5 bases each). The CDR3 totals 13 residues. Germline CDR1 is SQVTM and CDR2 is ANQGSEA. V dropped 4 bases and J dropped 2 bases, with 9 bases sitting between them.